What follows are 23 T cell receptor beta chains derived from one specimen sequenced in a study of T cell responses to AZD1222 COVID-19 vaccine. Repertoires were generated with immunoSEQ multiplex PCR, while TCRdb's copy carries only in-frame clones and drops some. In the table there are more than 70,000 clones, about 88% of which are singletons. Sequences were derived from peripheral blood, sampled on day 0 of AZD1222 vaccination. The receptors come from an adult in good health.

The chain has TRBV7-9 and TRBJ2-2; D unresolved. The CDR3 loop spans 14 amino acids. With 2 bases removed from V and 3 bases from J, the gap between germline ends came to 7 bases. Germline-derived CDR1 and CDR2 are SEHNR and FQNEAQ (reference sequence). Here the CDR3 reads CASSLPQYTGELFF. In DNA form, the CDR3 reads TGTGCCAGCAGCTTACCACAGTACACCGGGGAGCTGTTTTTT.

This sequence joins TRBV30 and TRBJ1-2, with 7 bases that match TRBD1. After removal of 6 bases from V and 5 bases from J, the junction contained 18 bases not matched to a gene. The CDR3 covers 16 residues. Germline CDR1 reads GTSNPN; CDR2 reads SVGIG (reference sequence). CDR3 sequence reads: CACHLGGGGVGYGYTF. The DNA for the CDR3 is TGTGCCTGTCACCTAGGGGGAGGGGGCGTTGGTTATGGCTACACCTTC.

This clone appeared a single time. DNA for the CDR3: TGCGCCAGCAGCTTGGCCATGAGTCAAGAGACCCAGTACTTC. Translated, it gives CASSLAMSQETQYF. The rearrangement uses TRBV5-1 and TRBJ2-5; D uncertain. V shed 0 bases and J shed 2 bases, with 8 bases lying between them. CDR1 SGHRS and CDR2 YFSETQ come from the germline V gene. This CDR3 region has 14 residues.

The chain has TRBV9 and TRBJ1-2; D ambiguous. With 0 bases removed from V and 2 bases from J, the gap between germline ends came to 5 bases. This CDR3 has 13 residues. The germline V gene encodes CDR1 SGDLS and CDR2 YYNGEE. This CDR3 is CASSVGRNYGYTF. The CDR3 nucleotides read TGTGCCAGCAGCGTAGGGCGGAACTATGGCTACACCTTC. Variable domain in full (rest from reference TRBV9 and TRBJ1-2): DSGVTQTPKHLITATGQRVTLRCSPRSGDLSVYWYQQSLDQGLQFLIQYYNGEERAKGNILERFSAQQFPDLHSELNLSSLELGDSALYFCASSVGRNYGYTFGSGTRLTVV.

The gene calls are TRBV21-1 and TRBJ1-6; the D segment call TRBD1 is taken from the table without a DNA check. TRBV21-1 is assigned pseudogene status. CDR3 length equals 17 residues. For the CDR3, the DNA is TGTGCCAGCAGCAAGGTGGGGCTGAGCTCCTATAATTCACCCCTCCACTTT. Protein sequence: CASSKVGLSSYNSPLHF.

The genes are TRBV5-6 and TRBJ2-7, with a tentative D call TRBD1 (6 bases). Trimming left V 1 base short and J 7 bases short, with 12 bases between. The length of the CDR3 is 13 residues. From germline, CDR1 is SGHDT and CDR2 YYEEEE. The CDR3 DNA follows: TGTGCCAGCAGCTTGACGGGGACAACAGAGCAGTACTTC. It encodes CASSLTGTTEQYF.

V is TRBV6-2 or TRBV6-3 and J is TRBJ2-1, with unresolved D. This CDR3 region has 11 residues. Germline CDR1 reads MNHEY; CDR2 reads SVGEGT. V was pared by 4 bases and J by 12 bases, with 10 bases between. The CDR3 coding sequence is TGTGCCAGCAGTTCAGCCGCAGGGCAGTTCTTC. Amino acids: CASSSAAGQFF.

This sequence joins TRBV2 and TRBJ1-5; D uncertain. The CDR3 spans 13 residues. V lost 3 bases to trimming and J lost 7 bases, with 10 bases between them. The V gene's germline CDR1 is SNHLY and CDR2 FYNNEI. The CDR3 sequence: CASSEETGQPQHF. DNA for the CDR3: TGTGCCAGCAGTGAGGAGACGGGGCAGCCCCAGCATTTT. Variable domain in full (rest from reference TRBV2 and TRBJ1-5): EPEVTQTPSHQVTQMGQEVILRCVPISNHLYFYWYRQILGQKVEFLVSFYNNEISEKSEIFDDQFSVERPDGSNFTLKIRSTKLEDSAMYFCASSEETGQPQHFGDGTRLSIL.

The chain combines TRBV19 with TRBJ1-2, with TRBD1 matching 8 bases. V lost 1 base, J lost 8 bases, and 0 bases stayed unmatched. Germline V gives CDR1 LNHDA, CDR2 SQIVND (reference sequence). This CDR3 region has 12 residues. The CDR3, as DNA: TGTGCCAGTAGTATAGGGGACAGGGGCTACACCTTC. Protein product: CASSIGDRGYTF.

The chain employs TRBV29-1 and TRBJ2-5; D is unclear. This CDR3 comprises 12 residues. Germline CDR1 is SQVTM and CDR2 is ANQGSEA. V was cut by 6 bases and J by 5 bases, with 13 bases left in between. CDR3 sequence reads: CSVIYSGETQYF. The CDR3 DNA follows: TGCAGCGTAATATATTCCGGGGAGACCCAGTACTTC.

The rearrangement uses TRBV5-6 and TRBJ1-2; the D is unclear. Looked up from germline, CDR1 is SGHDT and CDR2 is YYEEEE. The V and J ends lost 1 base and 6 bases respectively, with 7 bases between them. This CDR3 is built from 12 residues. The DNA of the CDR3 is TGTGCCAGCAGCTTGTCCGTTGATGGCTACACCTTC. Residues: CASSLSVDGYTF.

This chain connects TRBV24-1 to TRBJ2-1, with unresolved D. Trimming removed 4 bases at V and 0 bases at J, with 12 bases between. This CDR3 has 16 amino acids. Germline CDR1 and CDR2: KGHDR and SFDVKD. DNA of the CDR3: TGTGCCACCAGTGAAGCAAAAGTAAGCTCCTACAATGAGCAGTTCTTC. Amino acids: CATSEAKVSSYNEQFF.

This chain joins TRBV4-1 and TRBJ2-3, with D perhaps matching TRBD2 (6 bases). This CDR3 is 17 amino acids long. Trimming shortened V by 0 bases and J by 1 base, and 14 bases separated the two germline ends. From germline, CDR1 is MGHRA and CDR2 YSYEKL. The CDR3 spells CASSQEGWGGRTDTQYF. As DNA, the CDR3 is TGCGCCAGCAGCCAAGAGGGGTGGGGAGGCCGCACAGATACGCAGTATTTT.

J is TRBJ1-5 and V is TRBV12-5; no definite D call. V was pared by 2 bases and J by 5 bases, with 4 bases between. This CDR3 contains 12 residues. Germline CDR1 and CDR2: LGHNT and FRNRAP. DNA for the CDR3: TGTGCTAGTGGTTTGCCCGATCAGCCCCAGCATTTT. Protein sequence: CASGLPDQPQHF.

The gene calls are TRBV19 and TRBJ2-7, with TRBD1 as a possible D gene (5 bases). This CDR3 spans 14 amino acids. The germline V gene has CDR1 LNHDA and CDR2 SQIVND (reference sequence). V was clipped by 3 bases and J by 1 base, with 10 bases between them. CDR3 sequence reads: CASSITAGSYEQYF. CDR3 in DNA: TGTGCCAGTAGTATTACGGCAGGGTCCTACGAGCAGTACTTC. Variable domain in full (rest from reference TRBV19 and TRBJ2-7): DGGITQSPKYLFRKEGQNVTLSCEQNLNHDAMYWYRQDPGQGLRLIYYSQIVNDFQKGDIAEGYSVSREKKESFPLTVTSAQKNPTAFYLCASSITAGSYEQYFGPGTRLTVT.

The rearrangement links TRBV11-3 to TRBJ2-6; tentatively, D is TRBD2 (6 bases). This CDR3 spans 19 amino acids. The germline V gene encodes CDR1 SGHNT and CDR2 YENEEA. Trimming cost V 7 bases and J 4 bases, with 26 bases left between them. CDR3 sequence reads: CASTQRRGSGISGANVLTF. For the CDR3, the DNA is TGTGCCAGCACCCAGCGCCGGGGGTCTGGGATTTCGGGGGCCAACGTCCTGACTTTC.

This clone has just one count. V usage is TRBV11-3 and J usage is TRBJ2-1, with D perhaps matching TRBD1 (6 bases). Germline lookup yields CDR1 SGHNT and CDR2 YENEEA. There are 13 residues in the CDR3. V was pared by 5 bases and J by 10 bases, with 15 bases between. CDR3 DNA sequence: TGTGCCAGCAGCGGCGGACAGTTACACGAGCAGTTCTTC. As protein: CASSGGQLHEQFF.

The chain is built from TRBV11-3 and TRBJ1-6; 8 bases fit TRBD1. The J segment lost 10 bases and the V segment lost 6 bases, leaving 14 bases of the junction unmatched. In germline, CDR1 is SGHNT, CDR2 YENEEA. CDR3 size: 16 residues. CDR3 bases: TGTGCCAGCAGAAGGGGGACAGGAGGTTTCGGGTCACCCCTCCACTTT. Its protein product is CASRRGTGGFGSPLHF.

The chain couples TRBV5-5 to TRBJ2-1, with D unresolved. CDR3 length: 15 residues. The V and J ends lost 0 bases and 3 bases respectively, with 10 bases between them. Germline CDR1 is SGHKS and CDR2 is YYEKEE (reference sequence). CDR3 sequence reads: CASSLDGGFYNEQFF. CDR3 in DNA: TGTGCCAGCAGCTTGGATGGCGGCTTCTACAATGAGCAGTTCTTC.

The chain links TRBV2 to TRBJ1-1; TRBD1 might be the D (5 bases). Trimming removed 6 bases at V and 10 bases at J, with 18 bases between. CDR3 length: 13 residues. The germline V gene encodes CDR1 SNHLY and CDR2 FYNNEI. CDR3 sequence: CASRPTSVGAAFF. The CDR3 coding sequence is TGTGCCAGCAGGCCGACCTCGGTCGGGGCAGCTTTCTTT.

The chain links TRBV29-1 to TRBJ1-1; D uncertain. CDR1 is SQVTM and CDR2 is ANQGSEA in the germline V gene. The CDR3 contains 10 residues. The V and J ends lost 0 bases and 6 bases respectively, with 2 bases between them. The CDR3 DNA reads as TGCAGCGTTGAAGAGGCTGAAGCTTTCTTT. Protein product: CSVEEAEAFF.

This clone has a single count. This chain uses TRBV21-1 with TRBJ1-5. TRBV21-1 constitutes a pseudogene. The CDR3 is 20 amino acids. The CDR3 bases are TGTGCCAGCAGCAAATCGGGGGCGCCGGGGGCAACGGATAGCAATCAGCCCCAGCATTTT. Residues: CASSKSGAPGATDSNQPQHF.

The chain uses TRBV19 and TRBJ1-1; D not resolved. Trimming took off 5 bases at V and 5 bases at J, with 18 bases between the two ends. The CDR3 runs 15 residues. Germline V gives CDR1 LNHDA, CDR2 SQIVND (reference sequence). CDR3 sequence (DNA): TGTGCCAGTAGTGATAAGGGAAATTCGGTTACTGAAGCTTTCTTT. Translating gives CASSDKGNSVTEAFF.